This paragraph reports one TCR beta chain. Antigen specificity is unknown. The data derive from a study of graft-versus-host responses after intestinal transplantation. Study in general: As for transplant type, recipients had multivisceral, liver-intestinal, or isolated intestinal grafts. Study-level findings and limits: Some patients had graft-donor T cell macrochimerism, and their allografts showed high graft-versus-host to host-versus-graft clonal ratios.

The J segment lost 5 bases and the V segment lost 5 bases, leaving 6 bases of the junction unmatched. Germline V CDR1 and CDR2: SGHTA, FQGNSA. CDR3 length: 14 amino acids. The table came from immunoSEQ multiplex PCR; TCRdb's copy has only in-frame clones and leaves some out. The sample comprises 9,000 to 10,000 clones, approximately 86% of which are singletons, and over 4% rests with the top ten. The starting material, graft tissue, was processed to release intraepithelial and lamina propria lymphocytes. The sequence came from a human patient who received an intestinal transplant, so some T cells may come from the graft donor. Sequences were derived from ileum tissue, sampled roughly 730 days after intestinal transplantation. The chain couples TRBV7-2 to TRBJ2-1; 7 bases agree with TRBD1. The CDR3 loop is CASSLWDSDNEQFF. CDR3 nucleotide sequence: TGTGCCAGCAGCCTTTGGGACAGCGACAATGAGCAGTTCTTC.